A selection of T cell receptor beta chains follows, all from one sample in a study of identifying expanded T cells in peripheral blood. Here immunoSEQ multiplex PCR was the method, and the copy in TCRdb shows in-frame clones only, minus some. The data hold 55,000 to 75,000 clones, with over 75% observed a single time. Sequencing input: blood. The origin of the receptors is a person aged 18 to 69 in good health. Both conserved end residues are part of each CDR3. Fields, in order: V gene, J gene, clone size, D gene, CDR3 DNA, CDR3 protein. D genes are given only for firm matches. Only part of the rows carry a size: once, few, many, or a class if the clone is expanded.

v_call: TRBV9
j_call: TRBJ2-3
clone_size: -
d_call: TRBD2
cdr3_nt: TGTGCCAGCAGCGTACGGGCGGGGGGGCCGGAAGATACGCAGTATTTT
cdr3_aa: CASSVRAGGPEDTQYF

v_call: TRBV28
j_call: TRBJ1-2
clone_size: -
d_call: -
cdr3_nt: TGTGCCAGCAGTGCCGCGGGGGAAGCTAACTATGGCTACACCTTC
cdr3_aa: CASSAAGEANYGYTF

v_call: TRBV5-8
j_call: TRBJ1-6
clone_size: -
d_call: -
cdr3_nt: TGTGCCAGCAGCTGGGGGCGGTCCAATTCACCCCTCCACTTT
cdr3_aa: CASSWGRSNSPLHF

v_call: TRBV19
j_call: TRBJ1-5
clone_size: -
d_call: -
cdr3_nt: TGTGCCAGTAGGGACAGAGGCAATCAGCCCCAGCATTTT
cdr3_aa: CASRDRGNQPQHF

v_call: TRBV18
j_call: TRBJ2-1
clone_size: -
d_call: TRBD1
cdr3_nt: TGTGCCAGCTCACCAGGACAGGGGGCTAACAATGAGCAGTTCTTC
cdr3_aa: CASSPGQGANNEQFF

v_call: TRBV7-8
j_call: TRBJ1-4
clone_size: -
d_call: -
cdr3_nt: TGTGCCAGCAGTCTCAGAGGGACTCCAGGAGAAAAACTGTTTTTT
cdr3_aa: CASSLRGTPGEKLFF

v_call: TRBV6-5
j_call: TRBJ2-1
clone_size: -
d_call: -
cdr3_nt: TGTGCCAGCTCTGGGTACTCGAGCTCCTACAATGAGCAGTTCTTC
cdr3_aa: CASSGYSSSYNEQFF

v_call: TRBV19
j_call: TRBJ2-1
clone_size: -
d_call: TRBD2
cdr3_nt: TGTGCCAGTAGTATAGTTGGGAGGGATGCTGAGCAGTTCTTC
cdr3_aa: CASSIVGRDAEQFF

v_call: TRBV5-4
j_call: TRBJ1-5
clone_size: -
d_call: -
cdr3_nt: TGTGCCAGCAGCCAAGGGGCAGATTATAGCAATCAGCCCCAGCATTTT
cdr3_aa: CASSQGADYSNQPQHF

v_call: TRBV5-4
j_call: TRBJ2-1
clone_size: -
d_call: TRBD2
cdr3_nt: TGTGCCAGCAGCCCGGGACTAGCGGGACTCTATGAGCAGTTCTTC
cdr3_aa: CASSPGLAGLYEQFF

v_call: TRBV27
j_call: TRBJ1-2
clone_size: -
d_call: -
cdr3_nt: TGTGCCAGCAGTTCTAGGCTTAAACAGGGCTATGGCTACACCTTC
cdr3_aa: CASSSRLKQGYGYTF

v_call: TRBV5-1
j_call: TRBJ1-1
clone_size: -
d_call: -
cdr3_nt: TGCGCCAGCAGCGCAGGGTGGGGGAACACTGAAGCTTTCTTT
cdr3_aa: CASSAGWGNTEAFF

v_call: TRBV9
j_call: TRBJ2-1
clone_size: -
d_call: TRBD2
cdr3_nt: TGTGCCAGCAGCGTAGAACTCGGCGGGAGGGCCCCCAATGAGCAGTTCTTC
cdr3_aa: CASSVELGGRAPNEQFF

v_call: TRBV6-4
j_call: TRBJ2-1
clone_size: -
d_call: TRBD1
cdr3_nt: TGTGCCAGCAGTGGATCCGGGACAGGGGGCAATGAGCAGTTCTTC
cdr3_aa: CASSGSGTGGNEQFF

v_call: TRBV28
j_call: TRBJ2-2
clone_size: -
d_call: -
cdr3_nt: TGTGCCAGCAGTTCCCTTACTGGGGAGCTGTTTTTT
cdr3_aa: CASSSLTGELFF

v_call: TRBV6-5
j_call: TRBJ1-1
clone_size: -
d_call: -
cdr3_nt: TGTGCCAGCAGTTTTGACAGGAAGAACACTGAAGCTTTCTTT
cdr3_aa: CASSFDRKNTEAFF

v_call: TRBV19
j_call: TRBJ2-1
clone_size: -
d_call: TRBD1
cdr3_nt: TGTGCCAGTAGGGAACAGGGGCCTTACAATGAGCAGTTCTTC
cdr3_aa: CASREQGPYNEQFF

v_call: TRBV27
j_call: TRBJ1-1
clone_size: -
d_call: -
cdr3_nt: TGTGCCAGCAGTCAACGAGAGAAGAACACTGAAGCTTTCTTT
cdr3_aa: CASSQREKNTEAFF

v_call: TRBV19
j_call: TRBJ2-7
clone_size: -
d_call: -
cdr3_nt: TGTGCCAGTAGTTCTCCTCGGGACGGAACCTACGAGCAGTACTTC
cdr3_aa: CASSSPRDGTYEQYF

v_call: TRBV21-1
j_call: TRBJ2-4
clone_size: -
d_call: -
cdr3_nt: TGTGCCAGCAGCAAAGAGGGGCTATCGGGGGGCTCAAGACTAGCCAAAAACATTCAGTACTTC
cdr3_aa: CASSKEGLSGGSRLAKNIQYF

v_call: TRBV7-2
j_call: TRBJ2-1
clone_size: -
d_call: TRBD2
cdr3_nt: TGTGCCAGCAGCTTCCGGGGGGGCACATACAATGAGCAGTTCTTC
cdr3_aa: CASSFRGGTYNEQFF

v_call: TRBV18
j_call: TRBJ2-7
clone_size: -
d_call: -
cdr3_nt: TGTGCCAGCTCTCGATCCGAGCTGTTGCTGTACTTC
cdr3_aa: CASSRSELLLYF

v_call: TRBV11-2
j_call: TRBJ1-6
clone_size: -
d_call: -
cdr3_nt: TGTGCCAGCAGCCCCGTCGGGGGGCCGGGTAATTCACCCCTCCACTTT
cdr3_aa: CASSPVGGPGNSPLHF

v_call: TRBV5-4
j_call: TRBJ2-7
clone_size: -
d_call: TRBD1
cdr3_nt: TGTGCCAGCAGCGGGGGACAGGATCTCTACGAGCAGTACTTC
cdr3_aa: CASSGGQDLYEQYF

v_call: TRBV29-1
j_call: TRBJ1-2
clone_size: -
d_call: -
cdr3_nt: TGCAGCGTTGGGGTACAGGGAATCTATGGCTACACCTTC
cdr3_aa: CSVGVQGIYGYTF

v_call: TRBV6-1
j_call: TRBJ1-2
clone_size: -
d_call: -
cdr3_nt: TGTGCCAGCAGCCCAAGTGCGGGGGTTGGCTATGGCTACACCTTC
cdr3_aa: CASSPSAGVGYGYTF

v_call: TRBV4-1
j_call: TRBJ1-2
clone_size: -
d_call: TRBD1
cdr3_nt: TGCGCCAGCAGCGACAGGGACCTCTATGGCTACACCTTC
cdr3_aa: CASSDRDLYGYTF

v_call: TRBV6-1
j_call: TRBJ2-6
clone_size: once
d_call: -
cdr3_nt: TGTGCCAGCAGTGAAGCCCCGGGTAGCGCCAACGTCCTGACTTTC
cdr3_aa: CASSEAPGSANVLTF

v_call: TRBV27
j_call: TRBJ1-2
clone_size: few
d_call: -
cdr3_nt: TGTGCCAGCAGATTCAGGGGCGGCTACACCTTC
cdr3_aa: CASRFRGGYTF

v_call: TRBV7-9
j_call: TRBJ2-5
clone_size: -
d_call: TRBD2
cdr3_nt: TGTGCCAGCAGCTCCACCGGGACTAGCACATCAGAGACCCAGTACTTC
cdr3_aa: CASSSTGTSTSETQYF

v_call: TRBV18
j_call: TRBJ2-2
clone_size: -
d_call: -
cdr3_nt: TGTGCCAGCTCACCACCGGTGGTGTCCGGGGAGCTGTTTTTT
cdr3_aa: CASSPPVVSGELFF

v_call: TRBV18
j_call: TRBJ2-1
clone_size: few
d_call: -
cdr3_nt: TGTGCCAGCTCACCAGTGGGGGGGCGGCGACTAGCATTAAATGAGCAGTTCTTC
cdr3_aa: CASSPVGGRRLALNEQFF

v_call: TRBV7-3
j_call: TRBJ2-5
clone_size: -
d_call: TRBD2
cdr3_nt: TGTGCCAGCAGCTTAAACGGGGGGGAGACCCAGTACTTC
cdr3_aa: CASSLNGGETQYF

v_call: TRBV9
j_call: TRBJ2-3
clone_size: once
d_call: TRBD2
cdr3_nt: TGTGCCAGCAGCGTCTCCGGAGGGCTAGCGGGAGGGCCTGGTACAGATACGCAGTATTTT
cdr3_aa: CASSVSGGLAGGPGTDTQYF

v_call: TRBV4-1
j_call: TRBJ1-2
clone_size: -
d_call: -
cdr3_nt: TGCGCCAGCAGCCCGGGCCAGGGCTATGGCTACACCTTC
cdr3_aa: CASSPGQGYGYTF

v_call: TRBV1
j_call: TRBJ1-5
clone_size: few
d_call: -
cdr3_nt: TGCACCAGCAGCCCAGACCAGGTTTATAGCAATCAGCCCCAGCATTTT
cdr3_aa: CTSSPDQVYSNQPQHF

v_call: TRBV10-3
j_call: TRBJ2-1
clone_size: -
d_call: -
cdr3_nt: TGTGCCATCAGTGAGAAGGGACCAACCAATGAGCAGTTCTTC
cdr3_aa: CAISEKGPTNEQFF

v_call: TRBV21-1
j_call: TRBJ1-1
clone_size: few
d_call: -
cdr3_nt: TGTGCCAGCGGGGACACTGAAGCTTTCTTT
cdr3_aa: CASGDTEAFF

v_call: TRBV7-9
j_call: TRBJ1-6
clone_size: -
d_call: TRBD1
cdr3_nt: TGTGCCAGCAGCTTACGGGGGGACAGGGGAGCTTCACCCCTCCACTTT
cdr3_aa: CASSLRGDRGASPLHF

v_call: TRBV2
j_call: TRBJ2-7
clone_size: -
d_call: -
cdr3_nt: TGTGCCAGCAGTGTGCGGGGTGGAACCTACGAGCAGTACTTC
cdr3_aa: CASSVRGGTYEQYF

v_call: TRBV7-6
j_call: TRBJ2-2
clone_size: -
d_call: -
cdr3_nt: TGTGCCAGCAGTTACTACCGAACGCCAAATCCCACCGGGGAGCTGTTTTTT
cdr3_aa: CASSYYRTPNPTGELFF

v_call: TRBV4-1
j_call: TRBJ2-2
clone_size: -
d_call: TRBD1
cdr3_nt: TGCGCCAGCAGCCGCCGGGACAGGGTCGTTGATCGGAACACCGGGGAGCTGTTTTTT
cdr3_aa: CASSRRDRVVDRNTGELFF

v_call: TRBV28
j_call: TRBJ2-7
clone_size: -
d_call: TRBD1
cdr3_nt: TGTGCCAGCACCGACGGGACAGGGGGCTACGAGCAGTACTTC
cdr3_aa: CASTDGTGGYEQYF

v_call: TRBV6-6
j_call: TRBJ1-5
clone_size: -
d_call: TRBD1
cdr3_nt: TGTGCCAGCAGTCGGGACAGGGGCTTTACGCCCCAGCATTTT
cdr3_aa: CASSRDRGFTPQHF

v_call: TRBV5-1
j_call: TRBJ2-7
clone_size: -
d_call: TRBD1
cdr3_nt: TGCGCCAGCAGCTCTCGACAGGGCCAAAGCTCCTACGAGCAGTACTTC
cdr3_aa: CASSSRQGQSSYEQYF

v_call: TRBV10-2
j_call: TRBJ1-1
clone_size: -
d_call: -
cdr3_nt: TGCGCCAGCAGTGAGGGGAACACTGAAGCTTTCTTT
cdr3_aa: CASSEGNTEAFF

v_call: TRBV10-1
j_call: TRBJ2-7
clone_size: -
d_call: -
cdr3_nt: TGCGCCAGCAGTGAGGACAGGGTATGGGGCGGGAGGCCCCACGAGCAGTACTTC
cdr3_aa: CASSEDRVWGGRPHEQYF

v_call: TRBV7-6
j_call: TRBJ2-2
clone_size: -
d_call: -
cdr3_nt: TGTGCCAGCAGCTTTTCGGGTTCTCGCGGGGAGCTGTTTTTT
cdr3_aa: CASSFSGSRGELFF

v_call: TRBV9
j_call: TRBJ2-5
clone_size: -
d_call: -
cdr3_nt: TGTGCCAGCAGCGTAGGTTTTGGACGCCGGGAGACCCAGTACTTC
cdr3_aa: CASSVGFGRRETQYF

v_call: TRBV9
j_call: TRBJ1-5
clone_size: few
d_call: TRBD1
cdr3_nt: TGTGCCAGCAGTAGACAGGGGCTTCCCGATCAGCCCCAGCATTTT
cdr3_aa: CASSRQGLPDQPQHF

v_call: TRBV2
j_call: TRBJ1-2
clone_size: -
d_call: -
cdr3_nt: TGTGCCAGCACCGGGACGGCGGCCTATGGCTACACCTTC
cdr3_aa: CASTGTAAYGYTF

v_call: TRBV6-4
j_call: TRBJ2-1
clone_size: -
d_call: TRBD2
cdr3_nt: TGTGCCAGCAGTGGAGTAGCGGGGGGCTACAATGAGCAGTTCTTC
cdr3_aa: CASSGVAGGYNEQFF